Listed below are T cell receptor beta chains from one sample, sequenced in a study of T cells in Graves' hyperthyroidism and ophthalmopathy. One entry per CDR3 protein results from TCRdb running MiXCR on the multiplex PCR reads. The table has around 300,000 distinct CDR3 sequences, about 20% seen once; the top ten hold around 60%. The sequencing input was blood. The receptors come from a man aged 30 to 39 with Graves' ophthalmopathy. CDR3s include the opening cysteine and the closing phenylalanine or tryptophan. Fields, in order: CDR3 protein, V gene.

CASTPRGRGTEAFF,TRBV12-3/TRBV12-4
CASSLSRGPNYEQYF,TRBV7-2
CASSDRDSNQETQYF,TRBV6-1
CASSYLGQGTRDMTKNIQYF,TRBV6-9
CSARAPRVYEQYF,TRBV20-1
CASSLRGANVLTF,TRBV27
CSACQTQSQDTQYF,TRBV20-1
CASSLTGQTDTQYF,TRBV7-3
CASSPGRLAGGRYTGELFF,TRBV11-1
CASTRGGALVKAEAFF,TRBV11-3
CASSSGGHSGANVLTF,TRBV6-5
CASSPLGRSSTDTQYF,TRBV10-2
CASEKREGTGELFF,TRBV5-6
CASSQAPSRNYEQYF,TRBV3-1
CSARVGLQNTEAFF,TRBV20-1
CASSRGSGTEAFF,TRBV2
CASSYSPGGNEQFF,TRBV6-6
CASSLDGPRSGNTIYF,TRBV5-1
CATSGGGGLTDTQYF,TRBV24-1
CASSPRQGGGDTQYF,TRBV5-1